One and the same sample provided the 32 T cell receptor beta chains below, sequenced in a study of T-cell memory formation after mild COVID-19. In TCRdb, the 5' RACE reads were re-called with MiXCR into one record per CDR3 protein. The sample yields roughly 400,000 distinct CDR3 sequences, about 24% seen once. Material: PBMCs or a T cell subset sorted from them (not recorded which). These TCRs come from an adult woman who had mild COVID-19 (a few samples of this study predate the infection). Cell type and time point are not known.

This clonotype has just a few counts. The V call is TRBV6-5, the J call TRBJ1-5; D gene ambiguous. Germline V gene sequence: CDR1 MNHEY, CDR2 SVGAGI. This CDR3 has 15 residues. Trimming took off 2 bases at V and 2 bases at J, with 10 bases between the two ends. In nucleotides, the CDR3 is TGTGCCAGCAGTTACAAACCAAACGGCAATCAGCCCCAGCATTTT. Residues: CASSYKPNGNQPQHF.

The genes are TRBV7-2 and TRBJ2-5; D not certain. From germline, CDR1 is SGHTA and CDR2 FQGNSA. There are 12 residues in the CDR3. V was clipped by 4 bases and J by 5 bases, with 8 bases between them. The CDR3 DNA reads TGTGCCAGCAGCTCCTCGTCGGAGACCCAGTACTTC. Translation: CASSSSSETQYF.

The rearrangement links TRBV6-1 to TRBJ2-1; the match to TRBD2 covers 15 bases. The CDR3 has 16 amino acids. Trimming took 0 bases from V and 12 from J; bases not matched to a gene: 6. CDR1 is MNHNS and CDR2 is SASEGT in the germline V gene. CDR3 DNA sequence: TGTGCCAGCAGTGAAGCCTGGACTAGCGGGGGGGCTGGGCAGTTCTTC. It codes for CASSEAWTSGGAGQFF.

The chain combines TRBV12-3 or TRBV12-4 with TRBJ2-2; either TRBD1 or TRBD2 may supply D (5 bases each). V lost 7 bases, J lost 6 bases, and 18 bases lay in between. CDR3 size: 15 residues. CDR3 DNA: TGTGCCAGCACGCTCATTGCCCCGGGACCCGGGGAGCTGTTTTTT. Encoded protein: CASTLIAPGPGELFF.

J is TRBJ2-1 and V is TRBV5-1; 9 positions match TRBD1. Per the germline V gene, CDR1 is SGHRS and CDR2 is YFSETQ. Trimming at V came to 4 bases and at J to 5 bases, leaving 7 bases not matched to a gene. The CDR3 runs 15 residues. CDR3 DNA: TGCGCCAGCAGCGCTCCGGGACAGGGTAACAATGAGCAGTTCTTC. Protein product: CASSAPGQGNNEQFF. Full variable domain (outside the CDR3, taken from reference TRBV5-1 and TRBJ2-1): KAGVTQTPRYLIKTRGQQVTLSCSPISGHRSVSWYQQTPGQGLQFLFEYFSETQRNKGNFPGRFSGRQFSNSRSEMNVSTLELGDSALYLCASSAPGQGNNEQFFGPGTRLTVL.

This chain links TRBV27 with TRBJ2-7, with TRBD1 matching 11 bases. The J segment lost 1 base and the V segment lost 6 bases, leaving 5 bases of the junction unmatched. Germline CDR1 and CDR2: MNHEY and SMNVEV (reference sequence). This CDR3 contains 15 residues. This CDR3 is CASSSGQGVSYEQYF. CDR3 sequence (DNA): TGTGCCAGCAGCTCGGGACAGGGGGTGTCCTACGAGCAGTACTTC.

The rearrangement links TRBV6-5 to TRBJ1-1, with TRBD1 matching 7 bases. Germline V gene data show CDR1 as MNHEY and CDR2 as SVGAGI. The CDR3 is 13 residues long. V was clipped by 6 bases and J by 4 bases; unmatched bases: 5. This CDR3 is CASRDPGGTEAFF. The CDR3 nucleotides read TGTGCCAGCAGAGATCCAGGGGGCACTGAAGCTTTCTTT.

The chain links TRBV6-6 to TRBJ1-1; perhaps TRBD1 as D (5 bases). The V gene lost 0 bases and the J gene lost 1 base, with 9 bases spanning the gap. The CDR3 totals 15 residues. Germline V lookup: CDR1 MNHNY, CDR2 SVGAGI (reference sequence). CDR3 nucleotide sequence: TGTGCCAGCAGTTACTCGAGGGGCAGGAACACTGAAGCTTTCTTT. This sequence encodes CASSYSRGRNTEAFF.

This clonotype was picked up a small number of times. The J gene is TRBJ1-1, the V gene TRBV27; 10 nucleotides agree with TRBD1. V dropped 4 bases and J dropped 8; count of bases not matched to a gene: 10. The CDR3 length is 15 residues. CDR1 and CDR2 from the germline V gene are MNHEY and SMNVEV (reference sequence). CDR3 sequence (DNA): TGTGCCAGCAGTTCAGCCGGGACAGGGGTTTCCGAAGCTTTCTTT. It encodes CASSSAGTGVSEAFF.

This chain uses TRBV7-9 with TRBJ2-1, with TRBD2 as a possible D gene (7 bases). CDR1 and CDR2 (germline): SEHNR, FQNEAQ (reference sequence). Trimming shortened V by 11 bases and J by 0 bases, and 17 bases separated the two germline ends. This CDR3 region has 15 residues. CDR3 sequence: CAGRDIRSSYNEQFF. CDR3 in DNA: TGTGCCGGGAGGGACATCCGGAGCTCCTACAATGAGCAGTTCTTC.

V is TRBV7-9 and J is TRBJ2-3; the match to TRBD1 covers 7 bases. The germline V gene has CDR1 SEHNR and CDR2 FQNEAQ (reference sequence). With V trimmed by 5 bases and J by 7 bases, 6 bases remained unmatched. The CDR3 has 13 amino acids. The CDR3 region is CASSTRDSNTQYF. The DNA of the CDR3 is TGTGCCAGCAGCACACGGGACAGCAATACGCAGTATTTT. The whole variable domain, remainder taken from reference TRBV7-9 and TRBJ2-3, is DTGVSQNPRHKITKRGQNVTFRCDPISEHNRLYWYRQTLGQGPEFLTYFQNEAQLEKSRLLSDRFSAERPKGSFSTLEIQRTEQGDSAMYLCASSTRDSNTQYFGPGTRLTVL.

This clonotype was seen a few times. The chain has TRBV5-1 and TRBJ2-3; 11 nucleotides align to TRBD2. The ends lost 3 bases at V and 4 bases at J; junction bases unmatched: 13. Germline CDR1 and CDR2: SGHRS and YFSETQ. The CDR3 is made up of 18 amino acids. In DNA form, the CDR3 reads TGCGCCAGCAGCTCTGAACCGAGGCTAGCGGGGGGAGCAGATACGCAGTATTTT. Translating it yields CASSSEPRLAGGADTQYF.

This chain connects TRBV10-3 to TRBJ1-3, with D hard to call. Trimming shortened V by 0 bases and J by 8 bases, and 14 bases separated the two germline ends. This CDR3 is 15 amino acids long. Germline V gives CDR1 ENHRY, CDR2 SYGVKD. The CDR3 is CAISESASLKDTIYF. CDR3 DNA: TGTGCCATCAGTGAGTCGGCCAGTCTCAAGGACACCATATATTTT.

The V gene is TRBV4-2, the J gene TRBJ2-7; TRBD2 matches at 14 bases. The trim removed 4 bases at V and 2 bases at J, leaving 4 bases unmatched. CDR1 and CDR2 from the germline V gene are LGHNA and YNFKEQ. The CDR3 runs 16 residues. Here the CDR3 DNA reads TGTGCCAGCAGCCGAGGGACTAGCGGGAGAACCTACGAGCAGTACTTC. Translated: CASSRGTSGRTYEQYF.

This clonotype was seen a few times. The chain links TRBV7-9 to TRBJ1-5; the D gene is possibly TRBD1 (6 bases). Germline CDR1 and CDR2: SEHNR and FQNEAQ (reference sequence). This CDR3 contains 14 residues. V shed 5 bases and J shed 3 bases, with 11 bases lying between them. CDR3 region: CASSQQGPNQPQHF. The CDR3 nucleotides read TGTGCCAGCAGCCAACAGGGTCCCAATCAGCCCCAGCATTTT.

This clonotype was seen a few times. V is TRBV28 and J is TRBJ2-1; TRBD2 matches 9 bases. The CDR3 runs 16 residues. The trim removed 5 bases at V and 3 bases at J, leaving 8 bases unmatched. CDR1 is MDHEN, CDR2 SYDVKM, per germline. The CDR3, as DNA: TGTGCCAGCAGTGCCTCGGGACTAGCAGGCTACAATGAGCAGTTCTTC. Translation gives CASSASGLAGYNEQFF.

This chain connects TRBV5-5 to TRBJ2-7; 7 nucleotides agree with TRBD1. This CDR3 region has 16 residues. With V trimmed by 7 bases and J by 2 bases, 15 bases remained unmatched. The germline V gene has CDR1 SGHKS and CDR2 YYEKEE (reference sequence). In DNA, the CDR3 is TGTGCCAGCGAGCCGCGCAACAGGGGATCGGCCTACGAGCAGTACTTC. It codes for CASEPRNRGSAYEQYF.

This chain joins TRBV20-1 and TRBJ1-2; no definite D call. Trimming cost V 3 bases and J 0 bases, with 14 bases left between them. The V gene's germline CDR1 is DFQATT and CDR2 SNEGSKA (reference sequence). CDR3 length: 15 residues. CDR3 region: CSASSQAYANYGYTF. In nucleotides, the CDR3 is TGCAGTGCTAGTTCCCAGGCCTATGCTAACTATGGCTACACCTTC.

This clonotype has more than one count but fewer than ten. A much larger clone differs by one base, so this may be a read error. The chain carries TRBV7-6 and TRBJ2-1, with D tentatively TRBD2 (5 bases). The germline V gene has CDR1 SGHVS and CDR2 FNYEAQ. The CDR3 runs 13 residues. V was shortened by 5 bases and J by 10 bases, with 15 bases between the two germline ends. CDR3 loop: CASSPPLPGEQFF. CDR3 in DNA: TGTGCCAGCAGCCCCCCATTACCGGGGGAGCAGTTCTTC.

The chain recombines TRBV15 with TRBJ1-6, with 9 positions matching TRBD1. This CDR3 has 16 residues. Germline-derived CDR1 and CDR2 are LNHNV and YYDKDF (reference sequence). The V gene end was trimmed by 0 bases and the J gene end by 9 bases; junction bases not matched to a gene: 6. Written as DNA, the CDR3 is TGTGCCACCAGCAGAGATCTCGGGACAGGGACTTCACCCCTCCACTTT. It yields the protein CATSRDLGTGTSPLHF.

V gene TRBV3-1 combines with J gene TRBJ2-5; the D gene is possibly TRBD1 (5 bases). V lost 1 base and J 4 bases, leaving 10 bases between the germline ends. Germline CDR1 LGHDT, CDR2 YNNKEL (reference sequence). CDR3 length equals 14 residues. The chain's CDR3 is CASSQGPRGETQYF. CDR3 DNA sequence: TGTGCCAGCAGCCAAGGGCCTAGGGGAGAGACCCAGTACTTC.

J is TRBJ1-5 and V is TRBV19; D is perhaps TRBD1 (5 bases). The germline gives CDR1 LNHDA, CDR2 SQIVND (reference sequence). V was clipped by 3 bases and J by 7 bases, with 13 bases between them. The CDR3 has 14 residues. The CDR3 is CASSIDSTFQPQHF. In DNA form, the CDR3 reads TGTGCCAGTAGTATTGACAGCACCTTCCAGCCCCAGCATTTT. The variable domain in full, completed from reference TRBV19 and TRBJ1-5, reads DGGITQSPKYLFRKEGQNVTLSCEQNLNHDAMYWYRQDPGQGLRLIYYSQIVNDFQKGDIAEGYSVSREKKESFPLTVTSAQKNPTAFYLCASSIDSTFQPQHFGDGTRLSIL.

The chain carries TRBV12-3 or TRBV12-4 and TRBJ2-3, with 9 nucleotides matching TRBD1. This CDR3 spans 15 amino acids. V lost 5 bases to trimming and J lost 3 bases; unmatched junction nucleotides: 6. The DNA for the CDR3 is TGTGCCAGCAGTCAACAGGGGGCATTAACAGATACGCAGTATTTT. Its translation: CASSQQGALTDTQYF.

CDR3 residues: CASSFSGDEYF. The CDR3 DNA sequence: TGTGCCAGCAGCTTTTCAGGTGATGAGTATTTT. This chain uses TRBV11-2 with TRBJ2-3, with unresolved D. The V gene lost 3 bases and the J gene lost 13 bases, with 11 bases spanning the gap. CDR3 length equals 11 residues. CDR1 and CDR2 (germline): SGHAT, FQNNGV.

The chain recombines TRBV6-6 with TRBJ2-7, with TRBD1 identical over 8 bases. The CDR3 totals 12 residues. Unmatched junction bases numbered 1, after V lost 8 bases and J lost 1 base. Germline V lookup: CDR1 MNHNY, CDR2 SVGAGI (reference sequence). CDR3 in DNA: TGTGCCAGCTGGACAGGGTCCTACGAGCAGTACTTC. It is translated as CASWTGSYEQYF.

This clonotype has just a few counts. The genes are TRBV12-3 or TRBV12-4 and TRBJ1-4; D ambiguous. The V and J ends lost 1 base and 8 bases respectively, with 14 bases between them. This CDR3 contains 15 residues. The CDR3 DNA is TGTGCCAGCAGTTTAGTCCAGACTGAAAGGGAAAAACTGTTTTTT. It encodes CASSLVQTEREKLFF.

The chain combines TRBV12-3 or TRBV12-4 with TRBJ2-3; no definite D call. Between the trimmed V and J ends, which lost 2 bases and 0 bases, there was a span of 9 bases. This CDR3 spans 15 amino acids. The chain's CDR3 is CASSLSDSSTDTQYF. In nucleotides, the CDR3 is TGTGCCAGCAGTTTATCCGACTCTAGCACAGATACGCAGTATTTT.

The chain is built from TRBV29-1 and TRBJ1-1; D not resolved. The V gene lost 7 bases and the J gene lost 5 bases, with 11 bases spanning the gap. The CDR3 runs to 11 residues. CDR1 is SQVTM, CDR2 ANQGSEA, per germline. CDR3 amino acids: CSADLRTEAFF. The DNA of the CDR3 is TGCAGCGCTGATTTGAGGACTGAAGCTTTCTTT.

This clonotype was picked up a small number of times. The chain recombines TRBV5-6 with TRBJ2-3, with 7 nucleotides matching TRBD2. The trim removed 4 bases at V and 0 bases at J, leaving 8 bases unmatched. Germline V gene lookup returns CDR1 SGHDT and CDR2 YYEEEE. CDR3 length: 16 residues. DNA for the CDR3: TGTGCCAGCAGCACGGTCGGCGGGGGTAGCACAGATACGCAGTATTTT. Protein product: CASSTVGGGSTDTQYF. Looking up the rest from reference TRBV5-6 and TRBJ2-3 gives the full variable domain: DAGVTQSPTHLIKTRGQQVTLRCSPKSGHDTVSWYQQALGQGPQFIFQYYEEEERQRGNFPDRFSGHQFPNYSSELNVNALLLGDSALYLCASSTVGGGSTDTQYFGPGTRLTVL.

This clonotype appeared a few times. CDR3 protein: CASSPVVGLAGGYNEQFF. For the CDR3, the DNA is TGTGCCAGCAGCCCTGTGGTGGGACTAGCGGGGGGGTACAATGAGCAGTTCTTC. This chain links TRBV7-6 with TRBJ2-1, with 16 bases matching TRBD2. Germline lookup yields CDR1 SGHVS and CDR2 FNYEAQ. J was trimmed by 4 bases and V by 5 bases; bases with no gene match: 8. The CDR3 has 18 residues.

The rearrangement joins TRBV27 to TRBJ1-1, with D perhaps TRBD1 (6 bases). V gave up 3 bases and J gave up 6 bases, with 14 bases separating them. The CDR3 length is 14 residues. Germline lookup yields CDR1 MNHEY and CDR2 SMNVEV (reference sequence). The CDR3 protein is CASSFIAGGAEAFF. Written as DNA, the CDR3 is TGTGCCAGCAGTTTTATCGCGGGGGGCGCTGAAGCTTTCTTT.

This clonotype has a handful of counts. The rearrangement joins TRBV2 to TRBJ2-1; D is perhaps TRBD2 (5 bases). V gave up 6 bases and J gave up 10 bases, with 13 bases separating them. The CDR3 totals 12 residues. Germline V lookup: CDR1 SNHLY, CDR2 FYNNEI. In nucleotides, the CDR3 is TGTGCCAGCAGACGGCTAGCAGGCGAGCAGTTCTTC. Its protein is CASRRLAGEQFF.